This TCR beta chain was sequenced in a study of cytomegalovirus exposure and HLA in healthy donors. Whole-study findings and limits: Later work found that TCR association rates differed between HLA loci; DRB1 had the most and HLA-C the fewest. Several of the most significant clusters appeared linked to common viral pathogens, based on a later analysis.

Germline trimming cut 2 bases from V and 3 bases from J; bases unmatched to any gene: 6. Germline V gives CDR1 SGHNT, CDR2 YENEEA. The CDR3 is made up of 15 amino acids. PCR involved 60 Vbeta and 13 Jbeta primers. Clones were sequenced by immunoSEQ multiplex PCR, and TCRdb holds only the in-frame ones, with some missing. The sample carries about 180,000 clones, 84% recorded once. This clone was detected once. The antigen is undetermined. The chain couples TRBV11-3 to TRBJ2-5, with 7 bases aligning to TRBD2. Sequencing was done on a sample of PBMCs. The receptor was isolated from a girl under 10 years old in good health and CMV-seropositive. CDR3 nucleotides: TGTGCCAGCAGCTTAAGGGCTAGCGGAAAAGAGACCCAGTACTTC. Translating it yields CASSLRASGKETQYF.